The T cell receptor (beta chain) under discussion was sequenced for a study of T cells after posttransplantation cyclophosphamide (dated by TCRdb to 2016 to 2018). Notes on the research overall: T cell repertoire reconstitution was tracked by TRB sequencing after myeloablative bone marrow transplantation in which posttransplantation cyclophosphamide was used as GVHD prophylaxis. TRB sequencing was also done on up to 3 additional blood samples from 2 to 5.2 years after transplant in 3 patients, and on pretransplant blood from 4 patients. Because TRA and TRB clonality correlated tightly in eight or nine samples, later TCR analyses were limited to TRB. Public TRB sequences were searched against a database of over 3,500 sequences associated with responses to pathogens, tumor antigens, self-antigens and alloantigens. Samples from under 40 PTCy-treated patients and 16 related bone marrow donors of those patients were subjected to antigen receptor sequencing. Blood from all 30 or so PTCy patients who had 1-year posttransplant specimens underwent TRB sequencing.

The PTCy-treated patients were enrolled in a prospective multi-institutional clinical trial. Mononuclear cells from peripheral blood and bone marrow were separated by Ficoll-Hypaque density centrifugation and then cryopreserved. Results the study describes overall, beyond this receptor: Across approximately 45 patients, recipient CMV seropositivity and CMV reactivation were highly associated with TRB clonality; PTCy diversity was similar to CNI/methotrexate controls. Donor-recipient similarity was low at 1-2 months but increased during the first year, and donor CD8+ memory clones often dominated later blood repertoires. The TRB repertoires of T cells infiltrating skin or GI tract showed only limited overlap with the TRB repertoires of T cells in blood.

TRB sequencing was run on genomic DNA with either the immunoSEQ assay at survey resolution or the hsTCRB kit. Per the original workflow: The immunoSEQ software handled initial read processing, and the LymphoSeq R package was used for repertoire analyses. For each TRB dataset, clonality was calculated as 1 minus normalized Shannon entropy, and the Gini coefficient was computed as well. To infer phenotypes in unsorted samples, TRB sequences from sorted subsets of the recipient or donor were mapped onto unsorted samples from the same recipient. The table was pulled from immuneACCESS by TCRdb, which kept in-frame rearrangements only. Such tables lose some clones; where checked, under half of the loss comes from unresolved V genes, and the rest has no known cause. For V, J and clone size, that table is used; D and trimming come from the DNA. The sample data list tens of thousands of clones, and roughly 86% of these were observed just once. The ten largest clones capture roughly 2.8% of the sample.

The V end gives up 0 bases and the J end 4 bases, leaving 5 bases in the junction not matched to a gene. As encoded in the germline V gene, CDR1 is SGHRS while CDR2 is YFSETQ. The CDR3 runs 17 amino acids, cysteine and phenylalanine included. Here the CDR3 DNA is all that survives: 51 bases in frame from base 1. As to this clone: There is no known antigen for this receptor. No base quality information exists; no much larger clone differs at one position.

The sample consisted of PBMCs. The chain is made from TRBV5-1 and TRBJ2-2; 11 central nucleotides agree with TRBD2. The receptor's source is a man younger than 45 with a blood cancer, CMV-positive, and with a related stem cell donor. The CDR3 in this case is CASSLVLAGDGTGELFF. DNA sequence: TGCGCCAGCAGCTTGGTACTAGCGGGAGACGGCACCGGGGAGCTGTTTTTT. The full variable domain, with segments outside the CDR3 supplied by the reference TRBV5-1 and TRBJ2-2 proteins, appears as KAGVTQTPRYLIKTRGQQVTLSCSPISGHRSVSWYQQTPGQGLQFLFEYFSETQRNKGNFPGRFSGRQFSNSRSEMNVSTLELGDSALYLCASSLVLAGDGTGELFFGEGSRLTVL.